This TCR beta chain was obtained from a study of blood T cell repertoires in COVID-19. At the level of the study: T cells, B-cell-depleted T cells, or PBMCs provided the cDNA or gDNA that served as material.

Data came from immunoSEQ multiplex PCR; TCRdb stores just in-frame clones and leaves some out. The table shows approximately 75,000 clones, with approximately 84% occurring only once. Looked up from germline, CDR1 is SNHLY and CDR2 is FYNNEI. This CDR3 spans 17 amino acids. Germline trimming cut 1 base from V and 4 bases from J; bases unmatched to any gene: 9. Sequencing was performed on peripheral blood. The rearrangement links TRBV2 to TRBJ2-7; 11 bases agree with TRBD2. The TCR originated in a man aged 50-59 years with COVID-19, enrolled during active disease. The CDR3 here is CASSEVGSRLAGYEQYF. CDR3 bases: TGTGCCAGCAGTGAAGTTGGGTCCCGACTAGCGGGGTACGAGCAGTACTTC.